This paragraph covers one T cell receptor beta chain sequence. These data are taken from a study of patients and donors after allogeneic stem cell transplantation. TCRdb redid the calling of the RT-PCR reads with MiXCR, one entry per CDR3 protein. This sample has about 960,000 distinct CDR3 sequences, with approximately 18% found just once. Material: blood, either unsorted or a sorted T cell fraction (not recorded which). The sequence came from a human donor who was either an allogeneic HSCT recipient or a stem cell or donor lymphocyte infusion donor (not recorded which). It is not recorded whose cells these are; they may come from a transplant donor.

CDR3 DNA sequence: TGTGCCAGCAGTTATGGGGCCGACTGGTCCAATGAGCAGTTCTTC. This encodes CASSYGADWSNEQFF. This chain uses TRBV6-5 with TRBJ2-1, with D perhaps TRBD1 (5 bases). Trimming took 3 bases from V and 6 from J, leaving 15 bases between them. CDR1 is MNHEY, CDR2 SVGAGI, per germline. There are 15 residues in the CDR3.